This TCR beta chain was documented in a study of blood T cell repertoires in COVID-19 (TCRdb year 2020). General notes on the study: Collaborator samples came from the United States, Italy and Spain and covered acute and convalescent phases of COVID-19. The prospective study material was composed of cDNA or gDNA derived from T cells, B-cell-depleted T cells, or PBMCs. The dataset comprised deeply sampled blood TCRbeta repertoires from subjects exposed to, actively infected with, or recovered from COVID-19. The repertoires were made available in a free public database intended to serve as a resource for research on the immune response to SARS-CoV-2. Samples came from the ongoing ImmuneRACE study (first 160 participants) plus 1,254 subjects from 6 global collaborators. Nearly every sample came with metadata listing a de-identified subject ID, COVID-19 status, age in years and sex. HLA class I and class II types, where available, came from metadata supplied by the sample provider rather than from assay-based typing. Results and caveats for the whole study, not just this receptor: The quantity of clinical and demographic metadata differed by source and by participant and was supplied without curation.

The collaborating institutions used their own protocols to collect whole blood in K2EDTA tubes. For TCRbeta analysis, collaborator samples were shipped as frozen whole blood, as isolated PBMCs, or as DNA extracted from either sample type. TCRbeta CDR3 regions were amplified from genomic DNA by means of the immunoSEQ Assay, a bias-controlled multiplex PCR. On the study's bioinformatics: The number of nucleated cells in each sample was estimated from the amplification of reference gene primers within the assay. To quantify the absolute abundance of each unique TCRbeta CDR3 rearrangement, sequence reads were collapsed and filtered. For each sample, productive Simpson clonality was calculated by taking the square root of Simpson's diversity index across productive rearrangements. TCRdb mirrors the immuneACCESS table, restricted to in-frame sequences. Some clones are absent from its copies; in checked studies, under half trace to an unresolved V gene, and the reason for the others is unknown. V and J calls and clone size are copied from that table; D and trimming were computed from the DNA. This sample has approximately 190,000 clones in its table, and less than 90% of those were observed once. Clones ranked in the top ten supply around 19% of the sample.

This clone appeared a few times. Its antigen specificity is not known. Base-call qualities are not available, and no considerably larger clone is one nucleotide away. The sequenced sample consisted of peripheral blood. This sequence was found in a human donor in a cohort sampled during active COVID-19.

The CDR3 region has the sequence CASSFSRGARTDTQYF. The nucleotides read TGCGCCAGCAGCTTCTCCCGGGGGGCGCGAACAGATACGCAGTATTTT. The V gene is TRBV5-1 and the J gene is TRBJ2-3; the D gene is perhaps TRBD2, on 7 matching bases. From a lookup of the germline V gene, CDR1 and CDR2 are SGHRS and YFSETQ. The CDR3 goes from the cysteine to the phenylalanine over 16 residues. Just CDR3 DNA is preserved here, 48 bases in frame from base 1. V loses 2 bases of germline sequence and J loses 3 bases, and the interval between the two ends is 16 bases.